Below are 17 T cell receptor beta chains sequenced from a single sample in a study of blood T cell repertoires in COVID-19. Generated by immunoSEQ multiplex PCR, the TCRdb table keeps only in-frame clones and is missing some. Among about 130,000 clones listed, just over 85% were seen once. Sequencing input: PBMCs or T cells enriched from blood (not recorded which). Every receptor here comes from a man in his fifties who had recovered from COVID-19.

The J gene is TRBJ1-1, the V gene TRBV7-8; TRBD1 might be the D (5 bases). The CDR3 runs to 16 residues. The germline V and J ends were trimmed by 1 base and 4 bases, with 16 bases remaining between them. Germline loops: CDR1 SGHVS, CDR2 FQNEAQ. The CDR3 coding sequence is TGTGCCAGCAGCTTAGTGAATAGGGGACTAACCACTGAAGCTTTCTTT. Protein product: CASSLVNRGLTTEAFF.

This sequence joins TRBV19 and TRBJ1-5; 8 bases align to TRBD1. This CDR3 is built from 15 residues. The junction had 11 bases not matched to a gene; V was cut back by 7 bases and J by 6 bases. Germline values: CDR1 LNHDA, CDR2 SQIVND (reference sequence). Here the CDR3 reads CASTRGQGGSQPQHF. Written as DNA, the CDR3 is TGTGCCAGTACCAGAGGACAGGGAGGGTCTCAGCCCCAGCATTTT.

This clone showed up many times. The chain combines TRBV2 with TRBJ2-5, with TRBD1 identical over 9 bases. V was clipped by 6 bases and J by 9 bases; unmatched bases: 5. This CDR3 spans 12 amino acids. CDR1 and CDR2 (germline): SNHLY, FYNNEI. The CDR3 loop reads CASRGTGTAQYF. The CDR3, as DNA: TGTGCCAGCAGGGGGACAGGGACGGCCCAGTACTTC.

The chain combines TRBV28 with TRBJ1-2, with TRBD1 as a possible D gene (6 bases). The CDR3 spans 16 residues. Germline lookup yields CDR1 MDHEN and CDR2 SYDVKM. The ends were cut back, 6 bases at V and 8 bases at J, with 25 bases in the middle. CDR3 bases: TGTGCCAGCAGCTCCCCCGCGCTGGAACAGGGACGCGGCTACACCTTC. Protein product: CASSSPALEQGRGYTF.

This clone appeared a single time. The chain combines TRBV5-1 with TRBJ2-4, with D possibly being TRBD2 (5 bases). Germline CDR1 reads SGHRS; CDR2 reads YFSETQ. V shed 0 bases and J shed 4 bases, with 20 bases lying between them. The CDR3 covers 18 residues. CDR3 nucleotide sequence: TGCGCCAGCAGCTTGGGAGTGGCGGGCCAGGAGTCTAAAAACATTCAGTACTTC. Translated: CASSLGVAGQESKNIQYF.

The CDR3: CAIRRGTNEKLFF. The CDR3 bases are TGTGCCATCAGAAGGGGCACTAATGAAAAACTGTTTTTT. The chain uses TRBV10-3 and TRBJ1-4; tentatively, D is TRBD1 (5 bases). Trimming left V 6 bases short and J 2 bases short, with 7 bases between. The germline CDR1 and CDR2 sequences are ENHRY and SYGVKD. CDR3 length: 13 residues.

V gene TRBV24-1 combines with J gene TRBJ1-1, with TRBD1 as a possible D gene (6 bases). There are 14 residues in the CDR3. V lost 6 bases and J lost 6, with 16 bases in between. The germline V gene encodes CDR1 KGHDR and CDR2 SFDVKD. In DNA, the CDR3 is TGTGCCACCAGTTCTTCACAGGGAAGCGCTGAAGCTTTCTTT. Protein product: CATSSSQGSAEAFF.

The chain is built from TRBV2 and TRBJ2-1, with D possibly matching TRBD2 (5 bases). V lost 4 bases and J 3 bases, leaving 13 bases between the germline ends. Germline V gene data show CDR1 as SNHLY and CDR2 as FYNNEI. CDR3 length: 15 amino acids. CDR3 region: CASSVSLAIYNEQFF. The CDR3 coding sequence is TGTGCCAGCAGTGTGAGTCTAGCTATCTACAATGAGCAGTTCTTC.

The chain joins TRBV5-1 to TRBJ2-7, with 7 positions matching TRBD2. The V segment lost 0 bases and the J segment 6 bases; nucleotides outside the gene matches: 6. This CDR3 has 14 amino acids. From germline, CDR1 is SGHRS and CDR2 YFSETQ. CDR3 DNA: TGCGCCAGCAGCTTGGGGGAGGGATCCAGCGAGCAGTACGTC. Residues: CASSLGEGSSEQYV.

The genes are TRBV28 and TRBJ1-4; D is uncertain. This CDR3 has 15 residues. V lost 1 base and J lost 2, with 8 bases in between. Germline lookup yields CDR1 MDHEN and CDR2 SYDVKM. CDR3 nucleotides: TGTGCCAGCAGTTTATCCCCGGGGACTAATGAAAAACTGTTTTTT. As protein: CASSLSPGTNEKLFF.

This clone was counted once. The chain employs TRBV28 and TRBJ1-5; D is possibly TRBD1 (5 bases). CDR3 length: 14 amino acids. The V and J ends lost 3 bases and 5 bases respectively, with 11 bases between them. CDR1 MDHEN and CDR2 SYDVKM come from the germline V gene. CDR3 bases: TGTGCCAGCAGTTTTGGGGGGTATCATCAGCCCCAGCATTTT. Translation: CASSFGGYHQPQHF.

The CDR3 nucleotides are TGTGCTAGTGGTTTGGTACTTAAGCAAGCGGGAGGATTCGCCTCCTACAATGAGCAGTTCTTC. As protein: CASGLVLKQAGGFASYNEQFF. V usage is TRBV12-5 and J usage is TRBJ2-1, with 9 nucleotides matching TRBD2. Germline-derived CDR1 and CDR2 are LGHNT and FRNRAP. The V and J ends lost 0 bases and 0 bases, in that order; junction bases with no gene match: 15. The CDR3 runs 21 residues.

This chain links TRBV28 with TRBJ2-5; TRBD2 might be the D (6 bases). The CDR3 runs to 15 residues. V lost 4 bases and J lost 5, with 17 bases in between. Germline CDR1 is MDHEN and CDR2 is SYDVKM. The CDR3 is CASSSPLGGDETQYF. The CDR3, as DNA: TGTGCCAGCAGTTCCCCGCTCGGGGGAGACGAGACCCAGTACTTC.

The V gene is TRBV5-1, the J gene TRBJ2-3; TRBD1 matches at 9 bases. The CDR3 is 16 residues long. CDR1 is SGHRS, CDR2 YFSETQ, per germline. Trimming cost V 5 bases and J 3 bases; bases outside gene matches: 10. The CDR3 spells CASSYVGTGRTDTQYF. The CDR3 DNA reads TGCGCCAGCAGTTACGTTGGGACAGGGAGGACAGATACGCAGTATTTT.

The rearrangement links TRBV19 to TRBJ1-2; the D gene is possibly TRBD1 (5 bases). The V and J ends lost 7 bases and 7 bases respectively, with 13 bases between them. The CDR3 spans 12 residues. Germline CDR1 is LNHDA and CDR2 is SQIVND (reference sequence). This CDR3 is CASKSGSPGYTF. As DNA, the CDR3 is TGTGCCAGTAAATCAGGGTCTCCTGGCTACACCTTC.

This clone appeared a few times. The gene calls are TRBV28 and TRBJ1-2; 8 bases match TRBD1. Germline V CDR1 and CDR2: MDHEN, SYDVKM. This CDR3 has 17 amino acids. V was clipped by 4 bases and J by 2 bases; unmatched bases: 12. The CDR3 loop reads CASSSHLSGQVNYGYTF. CDR3 DNA sequence: TGTGCCAGCAGTTCACATTTATCGGGACAGGTCAACTATGGCTACACCTTC.

This clone was seen a single time. The gene calls are TRBV5-4 and TRBJ2-5, with a weak D call TRBD1 (7 bases). The CDR3 length is 14 residues. Trimming took 4 bases from V and 1 from J, leaving 11 bases between them. CDR1 and CDR2 from the germline V gene are SGHNT and YYREEE (reference sequence). This CDR3 is CASSVRDSQETQYF. CDR3 sequence (DNA): TGTGCCAGCAGCGTGCGGGACAGCCAAGAGACCCAGTACTTC.